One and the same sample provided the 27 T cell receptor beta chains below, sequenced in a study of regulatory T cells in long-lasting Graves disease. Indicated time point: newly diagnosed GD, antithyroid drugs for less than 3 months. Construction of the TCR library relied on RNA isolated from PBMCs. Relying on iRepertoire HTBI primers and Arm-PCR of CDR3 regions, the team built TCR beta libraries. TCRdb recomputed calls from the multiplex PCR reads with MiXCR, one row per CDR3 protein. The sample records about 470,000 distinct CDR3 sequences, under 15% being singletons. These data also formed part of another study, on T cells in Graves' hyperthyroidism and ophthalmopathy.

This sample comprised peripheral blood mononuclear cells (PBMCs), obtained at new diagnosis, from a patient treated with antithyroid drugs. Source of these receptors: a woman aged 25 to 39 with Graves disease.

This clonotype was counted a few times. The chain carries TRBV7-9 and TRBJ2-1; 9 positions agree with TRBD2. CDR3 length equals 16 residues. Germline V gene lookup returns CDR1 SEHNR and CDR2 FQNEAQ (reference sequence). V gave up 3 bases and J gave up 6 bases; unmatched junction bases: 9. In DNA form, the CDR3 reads TGTGCCAGCAGCTTGCTGACCAGCGGGAGGCTCAATGAGCAGTTCTTC. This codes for CASSLLTSGRLNEQFF.

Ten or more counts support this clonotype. CDR3 sequence (DNA): TGTGCCAGCAGTTCCCACAGGGGGCACAATGAGCAGTTCTTC. It encodes CASSSHRGHNEQFF. The J gene is TRBJ2-1, the V gene TRBV28; 9 nucleotides line up with TRBD1. This CDR3 is 14 amino acids long. The germline CDR1 and CDR2 sequences are MDHEN and SYDVKM. The V gene end was trimmed by 4 bases and the J gene end by 5 bases; junction bases not matched to a gene: 3.

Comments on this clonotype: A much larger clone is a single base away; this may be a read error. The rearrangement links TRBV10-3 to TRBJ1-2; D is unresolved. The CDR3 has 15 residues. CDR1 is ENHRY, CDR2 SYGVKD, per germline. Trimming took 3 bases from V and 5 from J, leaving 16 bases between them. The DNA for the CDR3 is TGTGCCATCAGTGAAAACGGAAGGACCCTATATGGCTACACCTTC. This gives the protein CAISENGRTLYGYTF.

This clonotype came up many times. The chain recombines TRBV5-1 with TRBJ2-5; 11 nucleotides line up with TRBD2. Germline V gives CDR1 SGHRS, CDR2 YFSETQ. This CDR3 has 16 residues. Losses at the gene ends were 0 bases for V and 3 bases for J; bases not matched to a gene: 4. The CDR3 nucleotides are TGCGCCAGCAGCTTGGGCCCACTAGCGGGAGAAGAGACCCAGTACTTC. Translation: CASSLGPLAGEETQYF.

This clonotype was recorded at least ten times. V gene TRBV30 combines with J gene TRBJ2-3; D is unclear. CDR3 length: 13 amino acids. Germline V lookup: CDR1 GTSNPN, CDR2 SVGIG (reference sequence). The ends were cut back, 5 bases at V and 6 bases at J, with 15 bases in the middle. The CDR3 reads CAWDPPPRDTQYF. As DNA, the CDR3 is TGTGCCTGGGACCCCCCTCCCCGCGATACGCAGTATTTT. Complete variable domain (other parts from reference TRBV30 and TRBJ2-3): SQTIHQWPATLVQPVGSPLSLECTVEGTSNPNLYWYRQAAGRGLQLLFYSVGIGQISSEVPQNLSASRPQDRQFILSSKKLLLSDSGFYLCAWDPPPRDTQYFGPGTRLTVL.

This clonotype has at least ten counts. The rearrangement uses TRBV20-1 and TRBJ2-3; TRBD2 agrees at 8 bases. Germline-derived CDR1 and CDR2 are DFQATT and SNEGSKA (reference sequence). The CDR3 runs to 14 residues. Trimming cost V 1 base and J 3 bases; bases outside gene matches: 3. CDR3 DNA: TGCAGTGCTAGAGCCGGGAGGGTGACAGATACGCAGTATTTT. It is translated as CSARAGRVTDTQYF.

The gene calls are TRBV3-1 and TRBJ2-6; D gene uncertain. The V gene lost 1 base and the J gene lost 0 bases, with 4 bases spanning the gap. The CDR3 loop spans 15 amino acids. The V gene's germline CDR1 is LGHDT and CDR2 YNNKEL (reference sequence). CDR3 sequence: CASSQVRSGANVLTF. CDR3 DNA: TGTGCCAGCAGCCAAGTCCGCTCTGGGGCCAACGTCCTGACTTTC.

This chain's CDR3 is CAWRPGYGYTF. Here the CDR3 DNA reads TGTGCCTGGAGACCAGGGTATGGCTACACCTTC. The V call is TRBV30, the J call TRBJ1-2, with D possibly TRBD1 on 5 matching bases. Germline V CDR1 and CDR2: GTSNPN, SVGIG (reference sequence). The V end lost 3 bases, the J end lost 5 bases, and 7 bases lay between the germline ends. CDR3 size: 11 residues.

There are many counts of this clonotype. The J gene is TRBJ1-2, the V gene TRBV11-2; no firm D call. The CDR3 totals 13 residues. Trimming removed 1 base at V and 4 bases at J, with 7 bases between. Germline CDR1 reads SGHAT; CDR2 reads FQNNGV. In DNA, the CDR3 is TGTGCCAGCAGCTTAGCTGTCAGCTATGGCTACACCTTC. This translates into CASSLAVSYGYTF.

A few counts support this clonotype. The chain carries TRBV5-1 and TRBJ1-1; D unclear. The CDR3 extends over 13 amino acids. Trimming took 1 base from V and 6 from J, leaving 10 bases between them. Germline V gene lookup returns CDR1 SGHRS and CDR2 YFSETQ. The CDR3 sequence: CASSLIAGAEAFF. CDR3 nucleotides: TGCGCCAGCAGCTTGATTGCGGGCGCTGAAGCTTTCTTT.

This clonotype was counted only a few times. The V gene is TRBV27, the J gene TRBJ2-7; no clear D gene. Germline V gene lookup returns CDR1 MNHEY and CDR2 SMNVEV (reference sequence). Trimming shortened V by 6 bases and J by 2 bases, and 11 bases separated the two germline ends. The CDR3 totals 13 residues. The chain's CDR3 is CASSATIPYEQYF. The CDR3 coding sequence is TGTGCCAGCAGCGCGACCATACCCTACGAGCAGTACTTC.

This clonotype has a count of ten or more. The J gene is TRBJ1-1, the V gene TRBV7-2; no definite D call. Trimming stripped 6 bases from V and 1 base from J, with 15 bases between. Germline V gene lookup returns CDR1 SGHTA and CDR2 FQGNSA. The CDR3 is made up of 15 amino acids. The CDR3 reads CASRSSPVRNTEAFF. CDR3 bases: TGTGCCAGCAGATCTTCGCCAGTTCGGAACACTGAAGCTTTCTTT.

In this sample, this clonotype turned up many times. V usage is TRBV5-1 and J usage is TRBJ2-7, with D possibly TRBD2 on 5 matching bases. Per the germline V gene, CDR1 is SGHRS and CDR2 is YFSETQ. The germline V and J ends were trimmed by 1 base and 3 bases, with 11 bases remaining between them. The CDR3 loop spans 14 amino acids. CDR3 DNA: TGCGCCAGCAGCTTGAGCGGCGTCCTCTACGAGCAGTACTTC. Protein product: CASSLSGVLYEQYF. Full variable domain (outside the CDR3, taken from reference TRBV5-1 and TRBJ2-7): KAGVTQTPRYLIKTRGQQVTLSCSPISGHRSVSWYQQTPGQGLQFLFEYFSETQRNKGNFPGRFSGRQFSNSRSEMNVSTLELGDSALYLCASSLSGVLYEQYFGPGTRLTVT.

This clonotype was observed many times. The CDR3 coding sequence is TGTGCCAGCAGCTTAGCCGGGACAGCGGGTGAGCAGTTCTTC. It specifies CASSLAGTAGEQFF. This chain links TRBV11-1 with TRBJ2-1, with D maybe TRBD1 (7 bases). The CDR3 runs to 14 residues. V was clipped by 0 bases and J by 9 bases, with 12 bases between them. Germline CDR1 is SGHAT and CDR2 is FQDESV (reference sequence).

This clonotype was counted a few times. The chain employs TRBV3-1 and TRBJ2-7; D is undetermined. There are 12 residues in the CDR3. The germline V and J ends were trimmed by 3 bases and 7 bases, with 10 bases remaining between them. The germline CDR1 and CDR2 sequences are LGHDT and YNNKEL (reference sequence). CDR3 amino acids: CASSQSAHEQYF. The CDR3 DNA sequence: TGTGCCAGCAGCCAGTCGGCTCATGAGCAGTACTTC.

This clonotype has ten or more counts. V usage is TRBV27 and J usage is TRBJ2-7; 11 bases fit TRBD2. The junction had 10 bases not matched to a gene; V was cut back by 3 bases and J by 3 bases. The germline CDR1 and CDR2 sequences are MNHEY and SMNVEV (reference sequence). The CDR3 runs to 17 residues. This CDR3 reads CASSLVTGTSGVYEQYF. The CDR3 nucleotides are TGTGCCAGCAGTTTGGTCACCGGGACTAGCGGAGTCTACGAGCAGTACTTC.

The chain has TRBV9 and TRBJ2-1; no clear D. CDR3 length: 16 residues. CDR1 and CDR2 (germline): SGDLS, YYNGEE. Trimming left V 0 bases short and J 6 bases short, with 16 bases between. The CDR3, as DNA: TGTGCCAGCAGCGTAGATGGAGTGATCTCGGGCAATGAGCAGTTCTTC. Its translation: CASSVDGVISGNEQFF.

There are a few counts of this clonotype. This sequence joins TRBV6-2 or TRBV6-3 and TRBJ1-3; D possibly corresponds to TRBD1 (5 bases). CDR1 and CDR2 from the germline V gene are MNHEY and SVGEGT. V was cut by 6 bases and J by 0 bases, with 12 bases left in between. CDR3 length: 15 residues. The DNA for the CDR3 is TGTGCCAGCAGGGTCCAGGGACGCTCTGGAAACACCATATATTTT. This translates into CASRVQGRSGNTIYF.

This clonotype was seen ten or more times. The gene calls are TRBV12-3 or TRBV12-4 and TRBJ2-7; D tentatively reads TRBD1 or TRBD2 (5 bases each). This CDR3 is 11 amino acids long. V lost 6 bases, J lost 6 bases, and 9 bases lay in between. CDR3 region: CASSLGVEQYF. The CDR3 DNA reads TGTGCCAGCAGCTTGGGGGTCGAGCAGTACTTC.

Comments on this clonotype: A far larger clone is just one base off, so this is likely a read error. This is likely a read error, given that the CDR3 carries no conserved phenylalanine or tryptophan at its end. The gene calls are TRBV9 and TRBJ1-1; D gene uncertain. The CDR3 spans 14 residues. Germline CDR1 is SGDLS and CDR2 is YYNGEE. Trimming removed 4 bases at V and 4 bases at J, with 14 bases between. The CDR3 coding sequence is TGTGCCAGCAGCTTAGACGCGGGTAGCACTGAAGCTTTCTCT. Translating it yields CASSLDAGSTEAFS.

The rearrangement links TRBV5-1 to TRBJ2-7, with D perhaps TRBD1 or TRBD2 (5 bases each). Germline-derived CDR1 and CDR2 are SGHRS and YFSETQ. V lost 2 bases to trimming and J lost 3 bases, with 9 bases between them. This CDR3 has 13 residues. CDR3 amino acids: CASSFGADYEQYF. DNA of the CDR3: TGCGCCAGCAGCTTCGGGGCCGACTACGAGCAGTACTTC.

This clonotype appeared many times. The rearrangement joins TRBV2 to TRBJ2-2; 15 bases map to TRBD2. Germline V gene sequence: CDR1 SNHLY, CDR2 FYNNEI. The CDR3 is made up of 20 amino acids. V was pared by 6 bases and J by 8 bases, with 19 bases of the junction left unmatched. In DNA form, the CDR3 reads TGTGCCAGCAGCCGAAGGACCTCGGGACTAGCGGGAGGATTGGCGGGGGAGCTGTTTTTT. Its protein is CASSRRTSGLAGGLAGELFF.

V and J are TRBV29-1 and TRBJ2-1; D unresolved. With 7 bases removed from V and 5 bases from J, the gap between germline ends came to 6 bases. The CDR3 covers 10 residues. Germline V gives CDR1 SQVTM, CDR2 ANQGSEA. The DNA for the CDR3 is TGCAGCGGTTCGCACAATGAGCAGTTCTTC. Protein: CSGSHNEQFF.

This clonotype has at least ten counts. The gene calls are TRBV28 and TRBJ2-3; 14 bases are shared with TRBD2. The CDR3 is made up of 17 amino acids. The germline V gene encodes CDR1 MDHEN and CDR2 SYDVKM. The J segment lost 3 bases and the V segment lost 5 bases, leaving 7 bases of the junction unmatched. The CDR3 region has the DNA TGTGCCAGCAGTCCGAGGACTAGCGGGAGGAAGACAGATACGCAGTATTTT. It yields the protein CASSPRTSGRKTDTQYF. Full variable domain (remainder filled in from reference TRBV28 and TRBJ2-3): DVKVTQSSRYLVKRTGEKVFLECVQDMDHENMFWYRQDPGLGLRLIYFSYDVKMKEKGDIPEGYSVSREKKERFSLILESASTNQTSMYLCASSPRTSGRKTDTQYFGPGTRLTVL.

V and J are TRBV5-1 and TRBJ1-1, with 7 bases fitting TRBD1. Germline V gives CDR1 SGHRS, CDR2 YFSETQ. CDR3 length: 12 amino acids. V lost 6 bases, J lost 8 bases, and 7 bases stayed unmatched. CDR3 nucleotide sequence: TGCGCCAGCACCCGGGAGGGGGCGGAAGCTTTCTTT. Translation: CASTREGAEAFF.

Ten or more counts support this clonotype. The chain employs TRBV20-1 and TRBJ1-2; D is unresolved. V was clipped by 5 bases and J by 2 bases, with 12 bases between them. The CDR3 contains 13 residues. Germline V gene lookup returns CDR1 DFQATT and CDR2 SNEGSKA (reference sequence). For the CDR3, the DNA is TGCAGTGCTGTCAACGGCGAGAACTATGGCTACACCTTC. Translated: CSAVNGENYGYTF.

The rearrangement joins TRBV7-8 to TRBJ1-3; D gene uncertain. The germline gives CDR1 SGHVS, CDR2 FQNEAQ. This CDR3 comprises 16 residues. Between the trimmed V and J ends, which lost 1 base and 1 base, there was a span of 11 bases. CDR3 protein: CASSLVDPASGNTIYF. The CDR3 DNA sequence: TGTGCCAGCAGCTTAGTAGACCCGGCATCTGGAAACACCATATATTTT. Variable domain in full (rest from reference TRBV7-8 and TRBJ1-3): GAGVSQSPRYKVAKRGQDVALRCDPISGHVSLFWYQQALGQGPEFLTYFQNEAQLDKSGLPSDRFFAERPEGSVSTLKIQRTQQEDSAVYLCASSLVDPASGNTIYFGEGSWLTVV.